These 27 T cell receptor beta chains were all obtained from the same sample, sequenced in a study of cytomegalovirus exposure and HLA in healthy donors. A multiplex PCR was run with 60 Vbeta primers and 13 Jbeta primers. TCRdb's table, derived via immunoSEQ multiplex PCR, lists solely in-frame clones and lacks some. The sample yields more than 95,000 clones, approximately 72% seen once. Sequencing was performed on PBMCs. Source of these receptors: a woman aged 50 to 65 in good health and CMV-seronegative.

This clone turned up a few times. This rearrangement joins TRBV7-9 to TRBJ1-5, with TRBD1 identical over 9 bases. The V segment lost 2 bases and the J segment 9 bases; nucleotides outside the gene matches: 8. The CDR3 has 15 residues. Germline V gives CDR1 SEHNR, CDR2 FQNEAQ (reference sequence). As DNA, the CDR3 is TGTGCCAGCAGCTTATCTGGACAGGGGATTGGGCCCCAGCATTTT. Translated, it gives CASSLSGQGIGPQHF.

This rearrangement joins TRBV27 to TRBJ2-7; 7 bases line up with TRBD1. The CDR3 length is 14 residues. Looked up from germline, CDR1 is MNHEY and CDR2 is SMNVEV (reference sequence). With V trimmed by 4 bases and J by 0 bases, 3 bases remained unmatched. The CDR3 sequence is CASSSRDSSYEQYF. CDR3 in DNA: TGTGCCAGCAGTTCCCGGGACAGCTCCTACGAGCAGTACTTC.

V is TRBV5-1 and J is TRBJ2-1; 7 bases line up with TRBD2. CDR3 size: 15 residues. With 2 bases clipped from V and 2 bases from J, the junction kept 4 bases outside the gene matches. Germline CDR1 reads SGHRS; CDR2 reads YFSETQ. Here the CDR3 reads CASSLVAGTYNEQFF. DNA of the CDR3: TGCGCCAGCAGCTTAGTAGCGGGTACCTACAATGAGCAGTTCTTC.

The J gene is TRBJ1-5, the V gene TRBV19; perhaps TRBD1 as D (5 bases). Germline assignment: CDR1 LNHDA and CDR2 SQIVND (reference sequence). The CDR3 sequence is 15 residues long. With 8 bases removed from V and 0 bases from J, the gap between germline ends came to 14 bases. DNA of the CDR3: TGTGCCAGTCTGACAGAAATTTATAGCAATCAGCCCCAGCATTTT. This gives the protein CASLTEIYSNQPQHF.

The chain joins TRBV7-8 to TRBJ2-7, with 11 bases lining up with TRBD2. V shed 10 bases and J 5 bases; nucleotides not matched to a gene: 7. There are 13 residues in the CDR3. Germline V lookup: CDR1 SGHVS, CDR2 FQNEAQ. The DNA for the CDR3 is TGTGCCACCAAGATTAGCGGGAGGGACGAGCAGTACTTC. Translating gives CATKISGRDEQYF.

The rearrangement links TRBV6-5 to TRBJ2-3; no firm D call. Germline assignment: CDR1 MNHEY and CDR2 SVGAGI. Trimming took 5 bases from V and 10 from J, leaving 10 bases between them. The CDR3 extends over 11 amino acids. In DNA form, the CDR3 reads TGTGCCAGCAGTACCCCCTCGGCGCAGTATTTT. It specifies CASSTPSAQYF.

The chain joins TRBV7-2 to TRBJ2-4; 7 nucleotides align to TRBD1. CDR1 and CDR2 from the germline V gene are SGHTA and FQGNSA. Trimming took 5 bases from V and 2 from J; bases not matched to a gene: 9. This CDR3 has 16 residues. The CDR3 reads CASSLGTESSKNIQYF. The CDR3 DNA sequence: TGTGCCAGCAGCCTCGGGACAGAATCATCCAAAAACATTCAGTACTTC.

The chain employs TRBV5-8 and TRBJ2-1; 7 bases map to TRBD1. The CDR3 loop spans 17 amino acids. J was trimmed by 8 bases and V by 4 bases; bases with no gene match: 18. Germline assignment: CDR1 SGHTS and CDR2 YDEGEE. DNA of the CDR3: TGTGCCAGCAGCGCAACTCTAGACAGGGAGCTCCCCGATGAGCAGTTCTTC. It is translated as CASSATLDRELPDEQFF.

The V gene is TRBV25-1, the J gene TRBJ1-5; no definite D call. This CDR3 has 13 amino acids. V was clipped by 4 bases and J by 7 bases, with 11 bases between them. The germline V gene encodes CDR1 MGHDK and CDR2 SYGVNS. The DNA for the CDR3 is TGTGCCAGCAGTGGTGAGGGAGGACAGCCCCAGCATTTT. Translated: CASSGEGGQPQHF.

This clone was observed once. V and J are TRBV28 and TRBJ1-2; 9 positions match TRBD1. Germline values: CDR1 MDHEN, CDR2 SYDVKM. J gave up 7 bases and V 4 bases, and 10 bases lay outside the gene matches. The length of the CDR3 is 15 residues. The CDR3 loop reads CASSSTGQGIGGYTF. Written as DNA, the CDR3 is TGTGCCAGCAGTTCTACGGGACAGGGTATAGGTGGCTACACCTTC.

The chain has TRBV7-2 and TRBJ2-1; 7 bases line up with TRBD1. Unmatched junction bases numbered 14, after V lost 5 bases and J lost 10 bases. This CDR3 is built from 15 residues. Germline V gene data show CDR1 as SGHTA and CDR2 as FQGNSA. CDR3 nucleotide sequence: TGTGCCAGCAGCCCCGACAGGGCCGACTCGGGCGAGCAGTTCTTC. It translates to CASSPDRADSGEQFF.

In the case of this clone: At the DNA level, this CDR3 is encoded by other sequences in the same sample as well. The CDR3 loop reads CASSQQTGGSGANVLTF. CDR3 DNA sequence: TGTGCCAGCAGCCAGCAGACAGGGGGGTCTGGGGCCAACGTCCTGACTTTC. This chain connects TRBV5-4 to TRBJ2-6, with TRBD1 matching 9 bases. Germline V gene lookup returns CDR1 SGHNT and CDR2 YYREEE (reference sequence). The CDR3 extends over 17 amino acids. The V gene end was trimmed by 4 bases and the J gene end by 1 base; junction bases not matched to a gene: 6.

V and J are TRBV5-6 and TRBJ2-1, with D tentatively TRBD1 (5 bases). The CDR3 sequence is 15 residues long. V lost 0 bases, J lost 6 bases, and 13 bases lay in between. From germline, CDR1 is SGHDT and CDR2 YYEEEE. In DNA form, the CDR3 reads TGTGCCAGCAGCTTGGTTCGCAGGGATCTCAATGAGCAGTTCTTC. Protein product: CASSLVRRDLNEQFF.

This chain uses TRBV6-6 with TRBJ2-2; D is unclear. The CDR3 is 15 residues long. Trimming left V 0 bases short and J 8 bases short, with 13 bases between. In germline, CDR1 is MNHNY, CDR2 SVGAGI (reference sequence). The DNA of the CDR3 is TGTGCCAGCAGTTACTCGAACACCCCGCCTGGGGAGCTGTTTTTT. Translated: CASSYSNTPPGELFF.

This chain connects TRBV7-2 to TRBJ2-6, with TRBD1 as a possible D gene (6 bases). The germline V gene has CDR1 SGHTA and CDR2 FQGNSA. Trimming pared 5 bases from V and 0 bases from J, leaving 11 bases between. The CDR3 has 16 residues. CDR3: CASSPTGLSGANVLTF. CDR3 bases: TGTGCCAGCAGCCCAACAGGGCTCTCTGGGGCCAACGTCCTGACTTTC.

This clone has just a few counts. CDR3 sequence reads: CASSPPGNEQFF. The CDR3 nucleotides are TGTGCCAGCAGCCCCCCGGGGAATGAGCAGTTCTTC. The genes are TRBV11-3 and TRBJ2-1, with a possible D match to TRBD2 (5 bases). Germline V gene data show CDR1 as SGHNT and CDR2 as YENEEA. Trimming left V 5 bases short and J 7 bases short, with 9 bases between. The CDR3 runs to 12 residues. Looking up the rest from reference TRBV11-3 and TRBJ2-1 gives the full variable domain: EAGVVQSPRYKIIEKKQPVAFWCNPISGHNTLYWYLQNLGQGPELLIRYENEEAVDDSQLPKDRFSAERLKGVDSTLKIQPAELGDSAVYLCASSPPGNEQFFGPGTRLTVL.

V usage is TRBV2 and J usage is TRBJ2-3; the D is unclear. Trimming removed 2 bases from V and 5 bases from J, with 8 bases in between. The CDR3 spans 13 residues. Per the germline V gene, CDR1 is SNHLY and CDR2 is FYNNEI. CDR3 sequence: CASSESLKDTQYF. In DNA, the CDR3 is TGTGCCAGCAGTGAAAGCCTCAAAGATACGCAGTATTTT.

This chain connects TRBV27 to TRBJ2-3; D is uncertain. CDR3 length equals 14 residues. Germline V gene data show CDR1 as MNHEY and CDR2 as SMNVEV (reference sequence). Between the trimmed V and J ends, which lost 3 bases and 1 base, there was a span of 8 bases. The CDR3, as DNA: TGTGCCAGCAGTTTCGAGTCTCGCACAGATACGCAGTATTTT. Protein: CASSFESRTDTQYF.

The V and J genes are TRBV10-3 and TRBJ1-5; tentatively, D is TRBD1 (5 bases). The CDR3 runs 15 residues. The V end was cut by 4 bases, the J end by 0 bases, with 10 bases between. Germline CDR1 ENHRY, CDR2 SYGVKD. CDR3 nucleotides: TGTGCCATCAGTGGAGGAGGGGATAGCAATCAGCCCCAGCATTTT. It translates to CAISGGGDSNQPQHF.

The DNA for the CDR3 is TGCAGTGCCCCCGAACGTGGGGCCAATGACAATGAGCAGTTCTTC. Protein sequence: CSAPERGANDNEQFF. This sequence joins TRBV29-1 and TRBJ2-1, with a possible D match to TRBD1 (5 bases). The CDR3 is 15 amino acids. CDR1 and CDR2 (germline): SQVTM, ANQGSEA.

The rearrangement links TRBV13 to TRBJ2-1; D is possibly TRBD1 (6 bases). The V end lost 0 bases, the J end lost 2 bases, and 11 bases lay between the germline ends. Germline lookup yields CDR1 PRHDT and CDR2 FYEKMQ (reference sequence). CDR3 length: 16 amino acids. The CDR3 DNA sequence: TGTGCCAGCAGCTTAGGAACAGGGAACACCTACAATGAGCAGTTCTTC. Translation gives CASSLGTGNTYNEQFF.

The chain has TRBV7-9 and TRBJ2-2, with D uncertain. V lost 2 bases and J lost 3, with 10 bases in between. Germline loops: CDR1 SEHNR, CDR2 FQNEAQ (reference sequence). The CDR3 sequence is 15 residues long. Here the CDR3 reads CASSLRVLHTGELFF. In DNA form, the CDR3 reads TGTGCCAGCAGCTTAAGAGTTTTACACACCGGGGAGCTGTTTTTT. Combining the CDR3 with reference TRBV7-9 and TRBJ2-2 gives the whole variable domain DTGVSQNPRHKITKRGQNVTFRCDPISEHNRLYWYRQTLGQGPEFLTYFQNEAQLEKSRLLSDRFSAERPKGSFSTLEIQRTEQGDSAMYLCASSLRVLHTGELFFGEGSRLTVL.

The DNA for the CDR3 is TGTGCCAGCAGCTTGGGGTTGGGAGCTGGGGCCAACGTCCTGACTTTC. Amino acid sequence: CASSLGLGAGANVLTF. The chain is built from TRBV5-6 and TRBJ2-6; tentative D call: TRBD2 (5 bases). Trimming removed 0 bases from V and 2 bases from J, with 9 bases in between. This CDR3 contains 16 residues. CDR1 is SGHDT, CDR2 YYEEEE, per germline.

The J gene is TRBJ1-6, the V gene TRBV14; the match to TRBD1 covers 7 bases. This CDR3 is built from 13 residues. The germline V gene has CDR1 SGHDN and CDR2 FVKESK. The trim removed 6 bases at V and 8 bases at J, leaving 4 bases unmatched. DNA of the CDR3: TGTGCCAGCAGGGCTACAGGGGATTCACCCCTCCACTTT. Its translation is CASRATGDSPLHF.

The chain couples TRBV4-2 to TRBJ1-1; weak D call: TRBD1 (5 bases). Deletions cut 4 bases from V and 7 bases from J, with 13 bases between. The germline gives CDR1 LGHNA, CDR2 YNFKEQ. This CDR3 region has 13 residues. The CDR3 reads CASSRGYDGEAFF. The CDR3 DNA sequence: TGTGCCAGCAGCCGGGGCTATGACGGTGAAGCTTTCTTT.

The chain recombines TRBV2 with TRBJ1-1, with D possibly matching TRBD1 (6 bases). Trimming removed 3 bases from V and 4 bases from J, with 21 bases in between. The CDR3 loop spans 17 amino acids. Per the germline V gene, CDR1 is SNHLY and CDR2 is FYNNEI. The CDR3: CASSDDAGARPSTEAFF. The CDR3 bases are TGTGCCAGCAGTGACGACGCAGGGGCGAGGCCGTCCACTGAAGCTTTCTTT.

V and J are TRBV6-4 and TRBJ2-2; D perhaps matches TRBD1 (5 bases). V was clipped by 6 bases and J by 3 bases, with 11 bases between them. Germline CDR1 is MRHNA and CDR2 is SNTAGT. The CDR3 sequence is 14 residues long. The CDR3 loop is CASRPGMDTGELFF. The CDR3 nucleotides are TGTGCCAGCAGGCCAGGGATGGACACCGGGGAGCTGTTTTTT.